The rows below give T cell receptor beta chains drawn from one sample of a study of T cell responses to AZD1222 COVID-19 vaccine. Method: immunoSEQ multiplex PCR; TCRdb's copy keeps in-frame clones and lacks some. Of 120,000 to 150,000 clones detected, around 90% appear once; the ten largest clones hold 1.5% to 2%. The input for sequencing was peripheral blood, taken 28 days after the second AZD1222 dose. The source of these receptors is an adult who received the AZD1222 COVID-19 vaccine. Each CDR3 is given with its conserved first and last residue. D genes are given only for firm matches. Size is omitted from some rows. Given values are once, few, many or a class for expanded clones.

J,size,V,D,CDR3,DNA
TRBJ2-2,NA,TRBV7-8,NA,CASSLDELRRGSYANTGELFF,TGTGCCAGCAGCTTAGACGAGCTCAGAAGAGGGAGTTACGCGAACACCGGGGAGCTGTTTTTT
TRBJ2-5,NA,TRBV11-3,NA,CASSLDSGWETQYF,TGTGCCAGCAGCTTGGACAGTGGATGGGAGACCCAGTACTTC
TRBJ2-5,NA,TRBV27,TRBD2,CASSFSASGQETQYF,TGTGCCAGCAGTTTTTCTGCTAGCGGACAAGAGACCCAGTACTTC
TRBJ1-2,NA,TRBV19,NA,CASSIGGWSTVGGYTF,TGTGCCAGTAGTATAGGGGGCTGGTCAACGGTCGGTGGCTACACCTTC
TRBJ2-1,few,TRBV18,TRBD1,CASSPGQGFRNEQFF,TGTGCCAGCTCACCGGGACAGGGTTTCCGCAATGAGCAGTTCTTC
TRBJ2-5,NA,TRBV2,NA,CASSTEGTQYF,TGTGCCAGCAGTACCGAGGGGACCCAGTACTTC
TRBJ1-5,NA,TRBV18,NA,CASSPTDRNYQPQHF,TGTGCCAGCTCACCCACAGACAGGAACTATCAGCCCCAGCATTTT
TRBJ2-7,NA,TRBV6-6,TRBD1,CASSLNRGLSYEQYF,TGTGCCAGCAGTTTAAACAGGGGGCTCTCCTACGAGCAGTACTTC
TRBJ1-1,NA,TRBV7-3,NA,CASSLGVLTEAFF,TGTGCCAGCAGCTTGGGAGTTTTGACTGAAGCTTTCTTT
TRBJ1-2,NA,TRBV4-1,NA,CAATLEQGYYGYTF,TGCGCCGCTACCCTCGAACAGGGCTACTATGGCTACACCTTC
TRBJ2-1,NA,TRBV7-9,NA,CASSPSAYNEQFF,TGTGCCAGCAGCCCCTCCGCCTACAATGAGCAGTTCTTC